This T cell receptor (beta chain) was retrieved from a study of cytomegalovirus exposure and HLA in healthy donors. Study results and limitations: According to a subsequent analysis, TCR clusters from the first cohort were inclined to appear together in the 130 or so validation repertoires.

Sequenced by immunoSEQ multiplex PCR; TCRdb stores in-frame clones only, minus some. The sample lists approximately 160,000 clones, just under 90% occurring once. A note on this clone: Its matching antigen is unknown.

Germline CDR1 MNHEY, CDR2 SMNVEV (reference sequence). The CDR3 is 14 residues long. Trimming stripped 6 bases from V and 3 bases from J, with 14 bases between. V is TRBV27 and J is TRBJ1-2; tentative D call: TRBD1 (5 bases). Sequencing input: PBMCs. The source is a woman younger than 30 in good health and CMV-seropositive. CDR3 protein: CASSWGREDYGYTF. The CDR3 DNA sequence: TGTGCCAGCAGCTGGGGCAGGGAGGACTATGGCTACACCTTC.